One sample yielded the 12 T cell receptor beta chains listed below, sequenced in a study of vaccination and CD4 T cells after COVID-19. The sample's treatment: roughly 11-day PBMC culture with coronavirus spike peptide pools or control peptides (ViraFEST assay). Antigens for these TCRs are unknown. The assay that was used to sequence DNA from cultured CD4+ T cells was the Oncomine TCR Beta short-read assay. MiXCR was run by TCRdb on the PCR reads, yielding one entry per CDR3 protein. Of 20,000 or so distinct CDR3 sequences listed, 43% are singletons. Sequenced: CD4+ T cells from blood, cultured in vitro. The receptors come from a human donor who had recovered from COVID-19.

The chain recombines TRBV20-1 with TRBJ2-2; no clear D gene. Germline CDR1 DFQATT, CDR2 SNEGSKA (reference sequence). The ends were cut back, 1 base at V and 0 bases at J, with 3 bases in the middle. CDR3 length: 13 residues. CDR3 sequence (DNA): TGCAGTGCTAGAGTAGCGAACACCGGGGAGCTGTTTTTT. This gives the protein CSARVANTGELFF.

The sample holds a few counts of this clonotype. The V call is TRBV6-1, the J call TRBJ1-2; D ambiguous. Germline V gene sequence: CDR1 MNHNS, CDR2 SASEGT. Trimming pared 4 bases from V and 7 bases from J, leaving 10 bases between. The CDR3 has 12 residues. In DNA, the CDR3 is TGTGCCAGCAGTGTGGGCCCGGCTGGCTACACCTTC. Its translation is CASSVGPAGYTF.

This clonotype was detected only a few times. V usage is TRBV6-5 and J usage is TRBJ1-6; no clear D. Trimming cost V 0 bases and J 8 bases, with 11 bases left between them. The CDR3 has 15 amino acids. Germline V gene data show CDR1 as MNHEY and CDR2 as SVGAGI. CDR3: CASSYSIRGDSPLHF. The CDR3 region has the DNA TGTGCCAGCAGTTACTCGATTCGCGGGGATTCACCCCTCCACTTT.

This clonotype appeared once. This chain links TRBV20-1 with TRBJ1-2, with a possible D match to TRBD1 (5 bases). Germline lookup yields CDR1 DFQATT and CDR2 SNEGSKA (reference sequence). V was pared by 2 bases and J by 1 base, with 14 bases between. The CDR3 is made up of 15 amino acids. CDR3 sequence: CSARLDRRLNYGYTF. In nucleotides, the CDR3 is TGCAGTGCTAGACTTGACAGACGACTTAACTATGGCTACACCTTC.

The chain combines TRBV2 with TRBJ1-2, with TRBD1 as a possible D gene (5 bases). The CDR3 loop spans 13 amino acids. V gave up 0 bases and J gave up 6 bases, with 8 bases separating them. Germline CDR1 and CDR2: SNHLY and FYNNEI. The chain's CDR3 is CASSEARADGYTF. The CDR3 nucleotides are TGTGCCAGCAGTGAAGCCAGGGCCGATGGCTACACCTTC.

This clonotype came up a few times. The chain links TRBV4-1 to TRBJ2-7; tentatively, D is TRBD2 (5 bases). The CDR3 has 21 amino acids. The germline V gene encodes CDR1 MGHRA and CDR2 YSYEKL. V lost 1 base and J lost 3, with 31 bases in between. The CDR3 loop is CASSQARDPLPRGQFHYEQYF. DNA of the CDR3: TGCGCCAGCAGCCAAGCTCGGGATCCCCTTCCTCGTGGGCAGTTCCACTACGAGCAGTACTTC.

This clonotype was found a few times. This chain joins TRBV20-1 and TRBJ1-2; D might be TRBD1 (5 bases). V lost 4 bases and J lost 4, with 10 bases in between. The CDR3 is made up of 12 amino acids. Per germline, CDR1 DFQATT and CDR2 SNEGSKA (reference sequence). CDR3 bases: TGCAGTGCTACGGGGGACGGCTATGGCTACACCTTC. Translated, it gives CSATGDGYGYTF.

The CDR3 DNA is TGCAGCCTAACTGTGCGGGAACCACCCACTGAATACACAGATACGCAGTATTTT. Translated: CSLTVREPPTEYTDTQYF. The chain combines TRBV29-1 with TRBJ2-3; tentatively, D is TRBD2 (6 bases). CDR1 SQVTM and CDR2 ANQGSEA come from the germline V gene. The CDR3 has 18 amino acids. Deletions cut 8 bases from V and 2 bases from J, with 29 bases between.

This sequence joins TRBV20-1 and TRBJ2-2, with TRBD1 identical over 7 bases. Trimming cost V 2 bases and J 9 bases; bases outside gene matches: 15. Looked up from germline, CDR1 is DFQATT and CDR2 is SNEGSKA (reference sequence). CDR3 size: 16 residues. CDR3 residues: CSARPADRPNTRELFF. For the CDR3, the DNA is TGCAGTGCTAGACCAGCGGACAGGCCAAACACAAGGGAGCTGTTTTTT.

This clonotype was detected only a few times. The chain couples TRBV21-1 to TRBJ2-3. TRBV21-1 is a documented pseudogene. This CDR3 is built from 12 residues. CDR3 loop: CASSNQADTQYF. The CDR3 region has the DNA TGTGCCAGCAGCAACCAGGCAGATACGCAGTATTTT.

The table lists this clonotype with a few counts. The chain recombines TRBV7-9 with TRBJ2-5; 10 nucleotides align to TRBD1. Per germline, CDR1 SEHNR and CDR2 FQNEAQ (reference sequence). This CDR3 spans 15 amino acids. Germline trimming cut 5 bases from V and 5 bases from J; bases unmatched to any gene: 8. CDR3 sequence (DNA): TGTGCCAGCAGCGAAATGACAGGGGGCACGGAGACCCAGTACTTC. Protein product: CASSEMTGGTETQYF.

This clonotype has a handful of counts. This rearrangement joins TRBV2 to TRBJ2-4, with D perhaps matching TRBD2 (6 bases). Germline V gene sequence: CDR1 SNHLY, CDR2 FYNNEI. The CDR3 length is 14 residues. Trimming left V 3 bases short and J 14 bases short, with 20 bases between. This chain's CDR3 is CASSDLLIGGEEYF. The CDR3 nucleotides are TGTGCCAGCAGTGATTTACTCATTGGCGGGGAAGAGTACTTC.